The clone carrying this TCR beta chain was found once. This sample was taken from a study of blood T cell repertoires in COVID-19. Per the authors' pipeline: Counts of nucleated cells, estimated from reference gene primer amplification, were obtained. Repertoires were generated with immunoSEQ multiplex PCR, while TCRdb's copy carries only in-frame clones and drops some. V and J calls and clone size are those listed in that table; D and trimming were worked out from the DNA. The sample has about 85,000 clones, 79% seen once. Sequencing was carried out using peripheral blood. This TCR came from a man in his 70s with acute or convalescent COVID-19.

CDR3 loop: CASSEGARTEAFF. CDR3 sequence (DNA): TGTGCCAGCAGCGAGGGGGCGAGAACTGAAGCTTTCTTT. The chain employs TRBV5-5 and TRBJ1-1; TRBD1 matches 7 bases. The V gene end was trimmed by 4 bases and the J gene end by 5 bases; junction bases not matched to a gene: 5. This CDR3 region has 13 residues. Germline CDR1 and CDR2: SGHKS and YYEKEE (reference sequence).